This entry features one TCR beta chain sequence. Unmatched junction bases numbered 4, after V lost 0 bases and J lost 6 bases. The CDR3 runs 14 residues. Germline CDR1 reads SGHTA; CDR2 reads FQGNSA. The data were produced by immunoSEQ multiplex PCR, yet TCRdb's version contains in-frame clones alone and is incomplete. This sample has about 270,000 clones, with roughly four fifths found just once. This sample is drawn from a study of cytotoxic CD8 clonotypes in ibrutinib-treated CLL. The receptor was isolated from a human donor with chronic lymphocytic leukemia. The genes are TRBV7-2 and TRBJ2-7; 8 nucleotides line up with TRBD2. The sample was PBMCs, taken at disease progression, from a patient treated with ibrutinib. CDR3 nucleotides: TGTGCCAGCAGCTTAGCCCCCGGGGGGGCCGAGCAGTACTTC. This encodes CASSLAPGGAEQYF. Variable domain in full (rest from reference TRBV7-2 and TRBJ2-7): GAGVSQSPSNKVTEKGKDVELRCDPISGHTALYWYRQSLGQGLEFLIYFQGNSAPDKSGLPSDRFSAERTGGSVSTLTIQRTQQEDSAVYLCASSLAPGGAEQYFGPGTRLTVT.